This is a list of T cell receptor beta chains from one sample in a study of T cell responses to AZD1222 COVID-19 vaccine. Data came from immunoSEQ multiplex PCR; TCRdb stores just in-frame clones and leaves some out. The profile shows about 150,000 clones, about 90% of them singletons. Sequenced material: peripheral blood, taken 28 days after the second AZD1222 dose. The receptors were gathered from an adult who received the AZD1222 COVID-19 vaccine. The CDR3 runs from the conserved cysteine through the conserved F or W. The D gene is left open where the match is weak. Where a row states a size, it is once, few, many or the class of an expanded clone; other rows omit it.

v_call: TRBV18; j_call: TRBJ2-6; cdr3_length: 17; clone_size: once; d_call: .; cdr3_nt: TGTGCCAGCTCACCGGATATGATTAACTCTGGGGCCAACGTCCTGACTTTC; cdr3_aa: CASSPDMINSGANVLTF
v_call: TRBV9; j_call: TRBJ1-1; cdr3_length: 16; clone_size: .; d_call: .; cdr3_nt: TGTGCCAGCAGCGAAGGGCCAGGGGAGAGGAGGGCTGAAGCTTTCTTT; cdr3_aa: CASSEGPGERRAEAFF
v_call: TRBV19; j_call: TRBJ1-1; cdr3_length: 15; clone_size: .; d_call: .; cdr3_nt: TGTGCCAGTAGTAACTCCCCCGCCATGAACACTGAAGCTTTCTTT; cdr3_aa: CASSNSPAMNTEAFF
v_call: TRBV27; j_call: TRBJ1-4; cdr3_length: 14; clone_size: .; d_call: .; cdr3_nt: TGTGCCAGCAGTTTCCGCTCAACTAATGAAAAACTGTTTTTT; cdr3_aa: CASSFRSTNEKLFF
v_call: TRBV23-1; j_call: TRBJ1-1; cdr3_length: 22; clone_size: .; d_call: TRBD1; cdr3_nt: TGCGCCAGCAGTCAGCCAATCTTATCGAGGACAGGGGGTACGCCGGTGAACACTGAAGCTTTCTTT; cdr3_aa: CASSQPILSRTGGTPVNTEAFF
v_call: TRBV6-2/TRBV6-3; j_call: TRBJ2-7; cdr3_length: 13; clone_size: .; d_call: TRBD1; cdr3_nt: TGTGCCAGCAGCCGGGACAGCACCTACGAGCAGTACTTC; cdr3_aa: CASSRDSTYEQYF
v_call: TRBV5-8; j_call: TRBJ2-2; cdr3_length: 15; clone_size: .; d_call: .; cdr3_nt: TGTGCCAGCAGCTCTGGACTGACCGACACCGGGGAGCTGTTTTTT; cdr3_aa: CASSSGLTDTGELFF
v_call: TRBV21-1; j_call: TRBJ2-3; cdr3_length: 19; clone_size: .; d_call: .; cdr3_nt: TGTGCCAGCAGCAAACTCAGACTAGCGGGAGAAGTAAGCACAGATACGCAGTATTTT; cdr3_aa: CASSKLRLAGEVSTDTQYF
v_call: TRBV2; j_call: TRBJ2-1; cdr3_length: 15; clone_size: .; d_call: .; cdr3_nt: TGTGCCAGCAGTATGGAGGAGAGTCCCTACAATGAGCAGTTCTTC; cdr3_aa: CASSMEESPYNEQFF
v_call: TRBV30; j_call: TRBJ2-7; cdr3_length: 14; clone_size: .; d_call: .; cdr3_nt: TGTGCCTGGACCGGCCGGCGATCCTCGGGTGAGCAGTACTTC; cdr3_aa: CAWTGRRSSGEQYF
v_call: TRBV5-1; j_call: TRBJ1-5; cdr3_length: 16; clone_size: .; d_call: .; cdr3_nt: TGCGCCAGCAGCTTGGGTGGGAACGGCGGCAATCAGCCCCAGCATTTT; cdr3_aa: CASSLGGNGGNQPQHF
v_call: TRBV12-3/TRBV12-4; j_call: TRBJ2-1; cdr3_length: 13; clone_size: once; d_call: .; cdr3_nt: TGTGCCAGCCTCGTCCGGGGGAACCATGAGCAGTTCTTC; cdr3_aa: CASLVRGNHEQFF
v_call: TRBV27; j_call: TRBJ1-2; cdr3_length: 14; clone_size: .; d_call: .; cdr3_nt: TGTGCCAGCAGTTTAGGAGGTCAGGGTCATGGCTACACCTTC; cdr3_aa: CASSLGGQGHGYTF
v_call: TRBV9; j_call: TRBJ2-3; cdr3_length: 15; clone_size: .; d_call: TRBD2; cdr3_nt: TGTGCCAGCAGCGTATGGGCTAGCGGGGCGGATACGCAGTATTTT; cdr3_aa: CASSVWASGADTQYF
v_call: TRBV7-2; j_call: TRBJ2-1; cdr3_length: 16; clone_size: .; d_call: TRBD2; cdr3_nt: TGTGCCAGCAGCTTAGTTAGCGGGGGGGCGATGGCTGAGCAGTTCTTC; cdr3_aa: CASSLVSGGAMAEQFF
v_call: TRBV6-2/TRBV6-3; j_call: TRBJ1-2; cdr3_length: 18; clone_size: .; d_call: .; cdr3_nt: TGTGCCAGCAGTTACTCTTCGGGACGGGCGGGATGGAACTATGGCTACACCTTC; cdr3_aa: CASSYSSGRAGWNYGYTF
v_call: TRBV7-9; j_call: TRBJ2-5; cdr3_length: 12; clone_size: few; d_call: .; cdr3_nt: TGTGCCAGCAGCTTCCCTTTAGCGACCCAGTACTTC; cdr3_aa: CASSFPLATQYF
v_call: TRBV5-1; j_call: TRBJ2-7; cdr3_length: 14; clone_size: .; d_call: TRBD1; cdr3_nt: TGCGCCAGCAGCTTCGGACAGGGATCCTACGAGCAGTACTTC; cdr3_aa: CASSFGQGSYEQYF
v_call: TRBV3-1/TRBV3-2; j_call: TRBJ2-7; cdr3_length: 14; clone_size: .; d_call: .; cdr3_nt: TGTGCCAGCAGCCAAGTCGGATCGGGCTACGAGCAGTACTTC; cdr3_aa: CASSQVGSGYEQYF
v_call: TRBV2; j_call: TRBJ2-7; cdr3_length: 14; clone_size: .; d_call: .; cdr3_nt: TGTGCCAGCAGTGATGACTTAACTTCCTACGAGCAGTACTTC; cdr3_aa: CASSDDLTSYEQYF
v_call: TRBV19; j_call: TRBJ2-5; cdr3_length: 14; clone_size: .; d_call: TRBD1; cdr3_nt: TGTGCCAGTAGGGGGGACAGGCAACAAGAGACCCAGTACTTC; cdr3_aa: CASRGDRQQETQYF
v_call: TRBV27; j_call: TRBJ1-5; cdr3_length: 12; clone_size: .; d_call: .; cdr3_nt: TGTGCCAGCAGGGGGGGTAATCAGCCCCAGCATTTT; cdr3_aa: CASRGGNQPQHF
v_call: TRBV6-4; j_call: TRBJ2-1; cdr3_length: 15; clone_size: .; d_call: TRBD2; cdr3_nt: TGTGCCAGCAGTGAAACTAGCGGGTCCTACAATGAGCAGTTCTTC; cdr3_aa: CASSETSGSYNEQFF
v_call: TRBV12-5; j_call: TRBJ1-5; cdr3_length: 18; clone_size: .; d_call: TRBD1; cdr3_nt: TGTGCTAGTGGTTTGGTCCCATTCGGGACAGGGGGCACTCAGCCCCAGCATTTT; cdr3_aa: CASGLVPFGTGGTQPQHF
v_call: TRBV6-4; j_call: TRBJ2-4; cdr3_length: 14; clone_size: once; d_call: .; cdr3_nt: TGTGCCAGCAGTGACGATATAGCCAAAAACATTCAGTACTTC; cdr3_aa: CASSDDIAKNIQYF
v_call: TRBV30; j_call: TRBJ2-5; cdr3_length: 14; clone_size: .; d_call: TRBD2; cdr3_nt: TGTGCCTGGAGTGATCACCTGGGGGGGGAGACCCAGTACTTC; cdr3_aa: CAWSDHLGGETQYF
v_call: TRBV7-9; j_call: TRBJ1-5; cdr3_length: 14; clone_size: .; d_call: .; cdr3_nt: TGTGCCATAGACGGAATATATAGCAATCAGCCCCAGCATTTT; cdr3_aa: CAIDGIYSNQPQHF
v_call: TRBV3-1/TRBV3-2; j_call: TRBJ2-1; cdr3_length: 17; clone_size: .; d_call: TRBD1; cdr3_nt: TGTGCCAGCAGCCAAGCTTTCATACAGGGGGCGGCTAATGAGCAGTTCTTC; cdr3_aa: CASSQAFIQGAANEQFF
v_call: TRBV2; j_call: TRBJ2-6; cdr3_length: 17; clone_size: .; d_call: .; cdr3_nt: TGTGCCAGCAGTCAGACAGGCTTGCTATCTGGGGCCAACGTCCTGACTTTC; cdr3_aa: CASSQTGLLSGANVLTF
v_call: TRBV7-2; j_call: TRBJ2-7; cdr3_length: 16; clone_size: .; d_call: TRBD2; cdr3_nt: TGTGCCAGCAGCTTAAACTTTGCGGGGGTTAAGTACGAGCAGTACTTC; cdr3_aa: CASSLNFAGVKYEQYF
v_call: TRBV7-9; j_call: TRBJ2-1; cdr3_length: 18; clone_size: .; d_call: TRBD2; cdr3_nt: TGTGCCAGCAGCCCTTCACTAGCGGGCCGTATTATGCATGATGAGCAGTTCTTC; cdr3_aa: CASSPSLAGRIMHDEQFF
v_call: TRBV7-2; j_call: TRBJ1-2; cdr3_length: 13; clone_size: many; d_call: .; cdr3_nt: TGTGCCAGCAGCCCCCTAGGGCGAGATGGCTACACCTTC; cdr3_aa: CASSPLGRDGYTF
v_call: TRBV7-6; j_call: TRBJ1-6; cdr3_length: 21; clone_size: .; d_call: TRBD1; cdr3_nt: TGTGCCAGCAGCTTTTTAAGGGAGACAGGGGGCGCAAAGAGAAATAATTCACCCCTCCACTTT; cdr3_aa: CASSFLRETGGAKRNNSPLHF
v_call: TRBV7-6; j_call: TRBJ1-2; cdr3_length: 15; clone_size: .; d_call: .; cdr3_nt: TGTGCCAGCAGCTTCCGCTTAGGCAGGGGAAATGGCTACACCTTC; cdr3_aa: CASSFRLGRGNGYTF
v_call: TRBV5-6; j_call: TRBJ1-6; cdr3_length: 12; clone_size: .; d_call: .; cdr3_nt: TGTGCCAGCAGCTTCGCTAATTCACCCCTCCACTTT; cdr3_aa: CASSFANSPLHF
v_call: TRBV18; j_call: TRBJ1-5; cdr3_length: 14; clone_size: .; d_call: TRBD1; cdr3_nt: TGTGCCAGCTCACCAACCCACAGGGGCGAAACTCCCCATTTT; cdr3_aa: CASSPTHRGETPHF
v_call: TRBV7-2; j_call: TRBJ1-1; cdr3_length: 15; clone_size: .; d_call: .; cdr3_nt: TGTGCCAGCAGCTCTTTGGTAATAAAGAACACTGAAGCTTTCTTT; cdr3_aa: CASSSLVIKNTEAFF
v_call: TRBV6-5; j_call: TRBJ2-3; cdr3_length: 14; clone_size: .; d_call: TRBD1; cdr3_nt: TGTGCCAGCAGACAGGGGATTAGCACAGATACGCAGTATTTT; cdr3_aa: CASRQGISTDTQYF
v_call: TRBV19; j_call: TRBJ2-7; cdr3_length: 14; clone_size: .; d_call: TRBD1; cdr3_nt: TGTGCCAGTAGTGTAACTGGACAGGGGATGGAGCAGTACTTC; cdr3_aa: CASSVTGQGMEQYF
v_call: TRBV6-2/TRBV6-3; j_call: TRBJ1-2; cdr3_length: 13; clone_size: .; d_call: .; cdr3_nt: TGTGCCAGCAGTTACGCAGAAGACTATGGCTACACCTTC; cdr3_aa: CASSYAEDYGYTF
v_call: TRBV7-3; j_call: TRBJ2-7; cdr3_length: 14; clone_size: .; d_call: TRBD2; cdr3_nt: TGTGCCAGCAGCCCCACAATAGCGGGAGTTGAGCAGTACTTC; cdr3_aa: CASSPTIAGVEQYF
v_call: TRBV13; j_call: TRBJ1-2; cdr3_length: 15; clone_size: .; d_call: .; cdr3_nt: TGTGCCAGCAGCCAAACGACTGGTCTAATCTATGGCTACACCTTC; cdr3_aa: CASSQTTGLIYGYTF
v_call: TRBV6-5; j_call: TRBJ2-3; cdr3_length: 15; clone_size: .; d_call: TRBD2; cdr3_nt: TGTGCCAGCAGTTACCGCGGGGGGAGCACAGATACGCAGTATTTT; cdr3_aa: CASSYRGGSTDTQYF
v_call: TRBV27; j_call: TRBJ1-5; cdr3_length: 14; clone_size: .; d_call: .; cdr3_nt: TGTGCCAGCAGTGACGGGGGCGTATCCCAGCCCCAGCATTTT; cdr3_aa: CASSDGGVSQPQHF
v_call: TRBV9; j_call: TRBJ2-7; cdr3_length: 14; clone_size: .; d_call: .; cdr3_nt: TGTGCCAGCAGCGTAGGGACAGTTGGACACGAGCAGTACTTC; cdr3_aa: CASSVGTVGHEQYF
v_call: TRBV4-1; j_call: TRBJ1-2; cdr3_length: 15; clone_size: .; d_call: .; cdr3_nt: TGCGCCAGCAGCCAAGACCCGAGACCCGGTGATGGCTACACCTTC; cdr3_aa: CASSQDPRPGDGYTF
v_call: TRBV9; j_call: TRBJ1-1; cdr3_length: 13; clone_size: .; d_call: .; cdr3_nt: TGTGCCAGCAGCGTGACAGGGAACACTGAAGCTTTCTTT; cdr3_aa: CASSVTGNTEAFF